The TCR beta chain under discussion was sequenced for a study of identical twins. Each CDR3 protein gets one entry after TCRdb re-called the 5' RACE reads with MiXCR. The sample has 690,000 or so distinct CDR3 sequences; 8.5% to 9% are singletons. The CDR3 is 16 residues long. Trimming took 0 bases from V and 2 from J, leaving 16 bases between them. CDR1 is DFQATT, CDR2 SNEGSKA, per germline (reference sequence). This clonotype was observed a few times. Its matching antigen is unknown. Overall study results and limits: Twins' surplus sharing was weaker for beta out-of-frame sequences. The more abundant beta clonotypes in cord blood had fewer insertions, and memory repertoires did not show this.

Healthy Caucasians alone served as donors. The same sample was also studied in work on yellow fever vaccine responses in identical twins.

This TCR was recovered from a woman between 18 and 29 years old in good health. The sample was PBMCs. This chain joins TRBV20-1 and TRBJ2-5, with a tentative D call TRBD2 (5 bases). CDR3 bases: TGCAGTGCTAGAGAAGGGTGGGGAGTAGGGCAAGAGACCCAGTACTTC. As protein: CSAREGWGVGQETQYF.